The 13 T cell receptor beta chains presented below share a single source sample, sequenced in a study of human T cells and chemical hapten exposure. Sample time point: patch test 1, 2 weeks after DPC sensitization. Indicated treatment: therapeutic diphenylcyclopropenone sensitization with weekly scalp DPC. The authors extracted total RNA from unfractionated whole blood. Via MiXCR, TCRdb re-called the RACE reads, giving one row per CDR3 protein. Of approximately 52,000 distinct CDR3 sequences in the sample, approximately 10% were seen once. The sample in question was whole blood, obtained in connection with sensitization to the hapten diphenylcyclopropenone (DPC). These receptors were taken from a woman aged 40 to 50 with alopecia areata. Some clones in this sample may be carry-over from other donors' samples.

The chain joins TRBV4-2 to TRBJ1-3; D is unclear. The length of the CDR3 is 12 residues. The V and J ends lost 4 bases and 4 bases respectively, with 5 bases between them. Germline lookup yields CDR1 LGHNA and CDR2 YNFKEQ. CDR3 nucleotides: TGTGCCAGCAGCCCCGCAGGAAACACCATATATTTT. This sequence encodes CASSPAGNTIYF.

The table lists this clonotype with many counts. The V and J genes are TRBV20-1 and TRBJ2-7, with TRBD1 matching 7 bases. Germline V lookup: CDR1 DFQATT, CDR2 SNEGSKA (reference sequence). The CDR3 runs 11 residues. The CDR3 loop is CSAGQDYEQYF. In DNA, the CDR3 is TGCAGCGCCGGACAGGACTACGAGCAGTACTTC.

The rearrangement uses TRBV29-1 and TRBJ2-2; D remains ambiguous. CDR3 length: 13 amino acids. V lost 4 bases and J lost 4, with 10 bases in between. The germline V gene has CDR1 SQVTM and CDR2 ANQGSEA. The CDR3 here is CSVVRRSTGELFF. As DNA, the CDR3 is TGCAGCGTTGTTCGCCGATCCACCGGGGAGCTGTTTTTT.

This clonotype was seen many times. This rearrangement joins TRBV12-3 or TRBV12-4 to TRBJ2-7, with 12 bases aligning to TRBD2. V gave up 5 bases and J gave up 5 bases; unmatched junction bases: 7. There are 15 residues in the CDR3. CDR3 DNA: TGTGCCAGCAGTCCGACTAGCGGGAGTAGGCACGAGCAGTACTTC. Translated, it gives CASSPTSGSRHEQYF.

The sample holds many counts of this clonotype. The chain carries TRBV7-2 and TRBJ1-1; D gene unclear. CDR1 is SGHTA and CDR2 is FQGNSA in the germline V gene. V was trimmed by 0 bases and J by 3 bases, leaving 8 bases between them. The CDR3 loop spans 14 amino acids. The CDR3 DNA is TGTGCCAGCAGCTTAGCCGGGTACGACACTGAAGCTTTCTTT. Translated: CASSLAGYDTEAFF.

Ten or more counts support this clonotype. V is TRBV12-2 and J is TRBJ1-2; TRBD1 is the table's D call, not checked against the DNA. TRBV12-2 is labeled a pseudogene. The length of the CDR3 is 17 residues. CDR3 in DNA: TGTGCAAGTCGCTTCGGCGCACCCAGGGGGCTCTACGGCGGCTACACCTTC. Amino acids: CASRFGAPRGLYGGYTF.

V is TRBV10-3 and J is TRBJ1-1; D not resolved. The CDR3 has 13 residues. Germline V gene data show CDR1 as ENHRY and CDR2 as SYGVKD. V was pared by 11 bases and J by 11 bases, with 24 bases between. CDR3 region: CAPNGPQVVWAFF. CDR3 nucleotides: TGTGCCCCCAATGGCCCACAAGTGGTGTGGGCTTTCTTT.

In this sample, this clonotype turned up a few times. CDR3 DNA: TGCAGTGCTAGCCTGGACAGTGCAACTAATGAAAAACTGTTTTTT. Protein sequence: CSASLDSATNEKLFF. The chain employs TRBV20-1 and TRBJ1-4, with a possible D match to TRBD1 (6 bases). This CDR3 spans 15 amino acids. Germline V gene data show CDR1 as DFQATT and CDR2 as SNEGSKA (reference sequence). V lost 3 bases and J lost 0, with 11 bases in between.

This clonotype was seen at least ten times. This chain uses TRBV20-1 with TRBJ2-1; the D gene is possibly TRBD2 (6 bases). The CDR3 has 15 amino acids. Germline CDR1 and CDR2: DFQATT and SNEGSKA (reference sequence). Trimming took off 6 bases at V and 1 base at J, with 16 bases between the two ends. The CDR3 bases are TGCAGTGCGTGGGACTTAGTAAAGTCCTACAATGAGCAGTTCTTC. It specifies CSAWDLVKSYNEQFF.

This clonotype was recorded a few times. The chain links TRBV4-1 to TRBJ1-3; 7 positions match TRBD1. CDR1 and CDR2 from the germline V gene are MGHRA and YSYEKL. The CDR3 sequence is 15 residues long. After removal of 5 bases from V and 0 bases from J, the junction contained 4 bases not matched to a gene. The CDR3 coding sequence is TGCGCCAGCAGCTTGGGGACAGACTCTGGAAACACCATATATTTT. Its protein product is CASSLGTDSGNTIYF.

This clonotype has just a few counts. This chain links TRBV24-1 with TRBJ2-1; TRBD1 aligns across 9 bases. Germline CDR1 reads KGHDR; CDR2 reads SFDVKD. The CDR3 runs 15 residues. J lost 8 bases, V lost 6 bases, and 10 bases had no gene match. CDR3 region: CATSSEDRGTDEQFF. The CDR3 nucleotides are TGTGCCACCAGTTCCGAGGACAGGGGTACCGATGAGCAGTTCTTC.

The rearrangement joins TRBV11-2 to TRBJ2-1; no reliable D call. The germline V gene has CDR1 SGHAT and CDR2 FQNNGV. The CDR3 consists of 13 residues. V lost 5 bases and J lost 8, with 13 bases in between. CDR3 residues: CASSRYRGDEQFF. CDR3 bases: TGTGCCAGCAGCCGATACCGAGGCGATGAGCAGTTCTTC.

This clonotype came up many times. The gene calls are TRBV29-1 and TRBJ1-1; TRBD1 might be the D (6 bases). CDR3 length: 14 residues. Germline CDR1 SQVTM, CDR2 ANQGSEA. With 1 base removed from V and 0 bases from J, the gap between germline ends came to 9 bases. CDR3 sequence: CSVEGTAMNTEAFF. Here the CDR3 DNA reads TGCAGCGTTGAAGGGACAGCCATGAACACTGAAGCTTTCTTT.